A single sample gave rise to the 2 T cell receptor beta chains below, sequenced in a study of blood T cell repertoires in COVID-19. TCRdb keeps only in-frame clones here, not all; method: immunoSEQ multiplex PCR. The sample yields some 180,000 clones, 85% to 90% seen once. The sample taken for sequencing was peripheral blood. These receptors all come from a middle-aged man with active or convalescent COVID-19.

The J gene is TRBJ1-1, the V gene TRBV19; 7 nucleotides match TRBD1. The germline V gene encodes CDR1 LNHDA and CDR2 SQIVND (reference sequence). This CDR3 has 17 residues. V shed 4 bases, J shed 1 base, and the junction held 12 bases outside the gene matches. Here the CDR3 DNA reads TGTGCCAGTAGTAGCGCAGGGGGAGTGTTGTCGAACACTGAAGCTTTCTTT. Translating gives CASSSAGGVLSNTEAFF.

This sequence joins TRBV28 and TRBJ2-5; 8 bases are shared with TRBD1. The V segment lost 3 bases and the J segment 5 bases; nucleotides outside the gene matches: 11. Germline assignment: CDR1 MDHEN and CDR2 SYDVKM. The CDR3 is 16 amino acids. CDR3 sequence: CASSFASGGSEETQYF. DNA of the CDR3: TGTGCCAGCAGTTTTGCGTCAGGGGGCAGTGAGGAGACCCAGTACTTC. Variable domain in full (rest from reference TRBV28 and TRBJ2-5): DVKVTQSSRYLVKRTGEKVFLECVQDMDHENMFWYRQDPGLGLRLIYFSYDVKMKEKGDIPEGYSVSREKKERFSLILESASTNQTSMYLCASSFASGGSEETQYFGPGTRLLVL.